Included here is one T cell receptor (beta chain) sequence, with context. This specimen comes from a study of blood T cell repertoires in COVID-19. Overall study context: The United States, Italy and Spain provided the acute and convalescent COVID-19 samples.

Original processing notes: Scientists estimated how many nucleated cells there were by amplifying reference gene primers. Libraries were prepared by immunoSEQ multiplex PCR; TCRdb keeps only in-frame clonotypes and omits some of them. That table is the source of V, J and clone size, and D and trimming were worked out from the DNA. In the table there are 30,000 to 40,000 clones, over 80% of which are singletons. The length of the CDR3 is 13 residues. Trimming shortened V by 6 bases and J by 8 bases, and 16 bases separated the two germline ends. From germline, CDR1 is WSHSY and CDR2 SAAADI. Sequencing was done on a sample of peripheral blood. The TCR comes from a man aged 50 to 60 with active COVID-19. The rearrangement uses TRBV10-2 and TRBJ1-2, with a possible D match to TRBD1 (6 bases). The CDR3: CASSKTGFSGYTF. CDR3 DNA sequence: TGCGCCAGCAGCAAAACAGGGTTTAGCGGCTACACCTTC.